This paragraph reports one TCR beta chain. Which antigen it targets is not known. The input lacks base qualities; no much larger clone sits a single base away. These data come from a study of OX40 agonist ivuxolimab in advanced cancers. Study-level background: Ivuxolimab was a fully human IgG2 agonistic monoclonal antibody targeting the costimulatory receptor OX40 (CD134). Intravenous ivuxolimab was administered to patients every 2 weeks at six dose levels: 0.01, 0.1, 0.3, 1.5, 3 and 10 mg/kg. Of the approximately 54 patients in dose escalation, about 20 had hepatocellular carcinoma, roughly 15 had melanoma, 9 had renal cell carcinoma and 9 had head and neck cancer. In the dose-escalation cohort, around four fifths of patients were male, and the mean age was approximately 60 years with a range of 23 to 79. Prior anti-PD-1, anti-PD-L1 or anti-CTLA-4 therapy was permitted, and approximately 41% of dose-escalation patients had received checkpoint inhibitors. Three dose-escalation patients achieved partial responses, one with hepatocellular carcinoma and two with cutaneous melanoma. The point of sequencing TCRbeta in the periphery was to test whether ivuxolimab changed TCR sequence diversity and drove clonal T-cell expansion. The paper covers the monotherapy dose-escalation part of the phase I ivuxolimab trial, which included N of about 50 patients. Beyond this particular receptor, the publication reports: After ivuxolimab, expanded clones were on average more numerous among CD8+ T cells than among CD4+ T cells. The antigen specificity of the peripheral T cells that underwent clonal expansion was not determined. Low levels of normalized T-cell clonal expansion were also seen in some patients who did not respond. In partial responders in the 0.1-3.0 mg/kg groups, normalized peripheral clonal expansion was found to be among the lowest, especially among CD8+ T cells. At doses of 0.1 to 3.0 mg/kg, clonal expansion of both CD4+ and CD8+ blood T cells was observed from baseline to week 6.

Genomic DNA was isolated from the sorted cells so that the TCRbeta CDR3 region could be sequenced. The immunoSEQ Assay was used to sequence the TCRbeta CDR3 regions. The clones in this table, taken by TCRdb from immuneACCESS, are in-frame only. Not every clone is retained; where verified, under half of the shortfall comes from an unresolved V gene, and the cause of the rest is unknown. The sample profile shows 25,000 to 30,000 clones; around four fifths of them were found once. Roughly 10% of the sample goes to the ten largest clones. The trial excluded patients who had a history of autoimmune disease or were on systemic immunosuppression. Peripheral blood for TCR sequencing was collected from all dose cohorts at baseline, on cycle 4 day 1, and on cycle 7 day 1. Samples were obtained from an open-label, multicenter, first-in-human phase I dose-escalation trial of ivuxolimab. Adults with locally advanced or metastatic melanoma, renal cell carcinoma, hepatocellular carcinoma or head and neck squamous cell carcinoma were enrolled in the trial. Before TCR sequencing, CD4+ and CD8+ T cells were separately sorted from peripheral blood.

The germline ends are 15 bases apart after V is trimmed by 4 bases and J by 5 bases. The CDR3 covers 15 residues, taking in both the cysteine and the phenylalanine. Just CDR3 DNA is preserved here, 45 bases in frame from base 1. In the germline V gene, CDR1 corresponds to SGDLS and CDR2 to YYNGEE. The source of this sequence is an adult with an advanced solid tumor such as melanoma, head and neck, liver or kidney cancer. Sequenced here: CD4+ or CD8+ T cells sorted from blood, sampled in a trial of the OX40 agonist ivuxolimab. Recombination connected TRBV9 to TRBJ2-2; TRBD2 is perhaps the D gene, given 7 matching bases. The CDR3 sequence is CASSYRGGKTGELFF. DNA sequence: TGTGCCAGCAGCTACCGCGGGGGCAAAACCGGGGAGCTGTTTTTT.